One sample yielded the 21 T cell receptor beta chains listed below, sequenced in a study of CD8 T cells in Susac syndrome. Random hexamers primed reverse transcription of 0.5 to 1 ug RNA. TCRdb independently ran MiXCR on the immunoSEQ multiplex PCR reads; one entry per CDR3 protein. The sample records around 45,000 distinct CDR3 sequences, 80% to 95% being singletons. Sequenced input: CD8+ T cells from PBMCs. Every receptor here comes from a human donor in good health.

V usage is TRBV20-1 and J usage is TRBJ2-1; no clear D gene. V was clipped by 5 bases and J by 2 bases, with 16 bases between them. Germline CDR1 is DFQATT and CDR2 is SNEGSKA (reference sequence). The CDR3 has 15 amino acids. The CDR3 sequence is CSAQTGLSAYNEQFF. CDR3 nucleotides: TGCAGTGCTCAAACGGGCCTATCTGCCTACAATGAGCAGTTCTTC.

The V call is TRBV5-6, the J call TRBJ2-7; D possibly corresponds to TRBD2 (5 bases). The CDR3 is 12 residues long. The germline CDR1 and CDR2 sequences are SGHDT and YYEEEE. V lost 0 bases and J lost 7, with 8 bases in between. The CDR3 DNA reads as TGTGCCAGCAGCTTGGCCCCGGGAGAGCAGTACTTC. Translating gives CASSLAPGEQYF.

The V gene is TRBV6-4, the J gene TRBJ2-7; 12 bases match TRBD1. Germline values: CDR1 MRHNA, CDR2 SNTAGT. There are 16 residues in the CDR3. The V segment lost 2 bases and the J segment 5 bases; nucleotides outside the gene matches: 7. For the CDR3, the DNA is TGTGCCAGCAGTGACAGTAGGGGACAGGGGGCTCACGAGCAGTACTTC. It encodes CASSDSRGQGAHEQYF.

V gene TRBV3-1 combines with J gene TRBJ2-7; 8 positions agree with TRBD2. CDR3 length: 15 residues. Looked up from germline, CDR1 is LGHDT and CDR2 is YNNKEL (reference sequence). Germline trimming cut 4 bases from V and 0 bases from J; bases unmatched to any gene: 5. The CDR3 protein is CASSPGLGSSYEQYF. Here the CDR3 DNA reads TGTGCCAGCAGCCCGGGACTAGGGAGCTCCTACGAGCAGTACTTC.

V usage is TRBV27 and J usage is TRBJ2-1, with D possibly TRBD2 on 5 matching bases. The germline V gene has CDR1 MNHEY and CDR2 SMNVEV (reference sequence). With 6 bases removed from V and 7 bases from J, the gap between germline ends came to 10 bases. The CDR3 spans 12 residues. The CDR3 loop is CASRSPGNEQFF. CDR3 bases: TGTGCCAGCAGATCACCGGGGAATGAGCAGTTCTTC.

The V and J genes are TRBV15 and TRBJ2-1; D unresolved. CDR3 size: 18 residues. Germline-derived CDR1 and CDR2 are LNHNV and YYDKDF (reference sequence). Trimming left V 1 base short and J 1 base short, with 17 bases between. The CDR3 DNA reads TGTGCCACCAGCAGAGTCCCCAGATCACCACCTTCCTACAATGAGCAGTTCTTC. This codes for CATSRVPRSPPSYNEQFF.

The chain is built from TRBV18 and TRBJ2-7, with D perhaps TRBD2 (6 bases). Germline V gene lookup returns CDR1 KGHSH and CDR2 LQKENI. The V and J ends lost 2 bases and 2 bases respectively, with 13 bases between them. This CDR3 contains 15 residues. The CDR3 sequence is CASSPDPGLTYEQYF. The CDR3 DNA is TGTGCCAGCTCACCAGATCCGGGACTCACCTACGAGCAGTACTTC.

The chain joins TRBV2 to TRBJ2-2; 8 bases fit TRBD1. The length of the CDR3 is 15 residues. The V gene's germline CDR1 is SNHLY and CDR2 FYNNEI. The V segment lost 10 bases and the J segment 4 bases; nucleotides outside the gene matches: 11. CDR3 residues: CATGQGHKGTGELFF. CDR3 coding DNA: TGTGCCACCGGACAGGGACATAAGGGCACCGGGGAGCTGTTTTTT.

The V gene is TRBV5-1, the J gene TRBJ2-3; TRBD2 agrees at 16 bases. V gave up 3 bases and J gave up 2 bases; unmatched junction bases: 12. The germline CDR1 and CDR2 sequences are SGHRS and YFSETQ. CDR3 size: 20 residues. The CDR3 DNA sequence: TGCGCCAGCAGCTCCACGGGACTAGCGGGAGGGTGGGGGAACACAGATACGCAGTATTTT. Its translation is CASSSTGLAGGWGNTDTQYF.

This chain connects TRBV12-3 or TRBV12-4 to TRBJ2-3; D unclear. This CDR3 has 12 amino acids. The V gene lost 4 bases and the J gene lost 4 bases, with 6 bases spanning the gap. CDR3 in amino acids: CASSSKADTQYF. The CDR3 nucleotides are TGTGCCAGCAGTTCAAAGGCAGATACGCAGTATTTT.

In this sample, this clonotype turned up once. This chain joins TRBV3-1 and TRBJ2-7; TRBD2 matches 12 bases. CDR1 and CDR2 (germline): LGHDT, YNNKEL (reference sequence). After removal of 5 bases from V and 4 bases from J, the junction contained 3 bases not matched to a gene. The CDR3 covers 14 residues. The CDR3 sequence: CASSASGREYEQYF. The CDR3 region has the DNA TGTGCCAGCAGCGCTAGCGGGAGGGAGTACGAGCAGTACTTC.

The chain employs TRBV15 and TRBJ2-1; 14 positions agree with TRBD2. The CDR3 runs 17 residues. Germline trimming cut 5 bases from V and 7 bases from J; bases unmatched to any gene: 10. Per germline, CDR1 LNHNV and CDR2 YYDKDF (reference sequence). The CDR3 spells CATSGFGTSGSRNEQFF. The CDR3 bases are TGTGCCACCAGCGGGTTCGGGACTAGCGGGAGTAGGAATGAGCAGTTCTTC.

This clonotype was found once. The chain carries TRBV4-1 and TRBJ2-1; 15 bases agree with TRBD2. Germline V gives CDR1 MGHRA, CDR2 YSYEKL. Losses at the gene ends were 1 base for V and 0 bases for J; bases not matched to a gene: 10. The length of the CDR3 is 21 residues. CDR3 sequence reads: CASSQGTLGTSGRSSYNEQFF. Here the CDR3 DNA reads TGCGCCAGCAGCCAAGGGACCTTGGGGACTAGCGGGAGGAGCTCCTACAATGAGCAGTTCTTC.

This CDR3 reads CASSPGADTQYF. For the CDR3, the DNA is TGTGCCAGCAGCCCAGGTGCAGATACGCAGTATTTT. This chain joins TRBV5-6 and TRBJ2-3; D is unresolved. V was trimmed by 4 bases and J by 4 bases, leaving 7 bases between them. Germline CDR1 is SGHDT and CDR2 is YYEEEE. The CDR3 runs 12 residues. The full variable domain, its missing parts supplied by reference TRBV5-6 and TRBJ2-3, is DAGVTQSPTHLIKTRGQQVTLRCSPKSGHDTVSWYQQALGQGPQFIFQYYEEEERQRGNFPDRFSGHQFPNYSSELNVNALLLGDSALYLCASSPGADTQYFGPGTRLTVL.

This chain links TRBV15 with TRBJ1-5; no clear D. The V gene lost 1 base and the J gene lost 3 bases, with 10 bases spanning the gap. Germline V lookup: CDR1 LNHNV, CDR2 YYDKDF (reference sequence). The CDR3 consists of 15 residues. CDR3 amino acids: CATSRVGGNNQPQHF. The CDR3 DNA is TGTGCCACCAGCAGAGTTGGAGGAAACAATCAGCCCCAGCATTTT.

The V call is TRBV29-1, the J call TRBJ1-1; D perhaps matches TRBD1 (6 bases). Germline CDR1 SQVTM, CDR2 ANQGSEA. The CDR3 consists of 13 residues. The V end was cut by 6 bases, the J end by 0 bases, with 11 bases between. CDR3 in DNA: TGCAGCGTCGGACAGAGTTTGAACACTGAAGCTTTCTTT. As protein: CSVGQSLNTEAFF. Using reference TRBV29-1 and TRBJ1-1 for the parts outside the CDR3, the full variable domain is SAVISQKPSRDICQRGTSLTIQCQVDSQVTMMFWYRQQPGQSLTLIATANQGSEATYESGFVIDKFPISRPNLTFSTLTVSNMSPEDSSIYLCSVGQSLNTEAFFGQGTRLTVV.

V is TRBV20-1 and J is TRBJ2-1; 7 bases align to TRBD2. CDR3 length: 14 amino acids. V shed 6 bases, J shed 4 bases, and the junction held 9 bases outside the gene matches. Germline assignment: CDR1 DFQATT and CDR2 SNEGSKA (reference sequence). CDR3 sequence (DNA): TGCAGTGCGGCTTACGGGGGAGGGTACAATGAGCAGTTCTTC. Translating gives CSAAYGGGYNEQFF.

This rearrangement joins TRBV5-6 to TRBJ2-6, with TRBD2 as a possible D gene (6 bases). Trimming took 4 bases from V and 2 from J, leaving 19 bases between them. The CDR3 loop spans 18 amino acids. Germline V gene sequence: CDR1 SGHDT, CDR2 YYEEEE. The CDR3 nucleotides are TGTGCCAGCAGCGCCGAAGTGCGTCGGGAGCCTGGGGCCAACGTCCTGACTTTC. It translates to CASSAEVRREPGANVLTF.

This chain joins TRBV13 and TRBJ2-7; 8 bases align to TRBD2. V was clipped by 5 bases and J by 0 bases; unmatched bases: 0. The CDR3 contains 13 residues. CDR1 PRHDT and CDR2 FYEKMQ come from the germline V gene (reference sequence). This CDR3 is CASSSGSSYEQYF. In DNA, the CDR3 is TGTGCCAGCAGCAGCGGGAGCTCCTACGAGCAGTACTTC.

V gene TRBV5-6 combines with J gene TRBJ2-4; D gene unclear. Trimming took off 3 bases at V and 1 base at J, with 2 bases between the two ends. This CDR3 has 12 residues. Germline assignment: CDR1 SGHDT and CDR2 YYEEEE. In DNA, the CDR3 is TGTGCCAGCAGCTGGGCCAAAAACATTCAGTACTTC. This codes for CASSWAKNIQYF.

J is TRBJ2-7 and V is TRBV7-9; maybe TRBD2 (6 bases). The CDR3 is 15 residues long. Germline V gene data show CDR1 as SEHNR and CDR2 as FQNEAQ (reference sequence). V dropped 4 bases and J dropped 4 bases, with 17 bases sitting between them. The CDR3 DNA is TGTGCCAGCAGCTCCTTCGGCGGGGAGCTGTACGAGCAGTACTTC. Its protein product is CASSSFGGELYEQYF.